Below, 21 T cell receptor beta chains from the same sample are listed, as sequenced in a study of T cell repertoires in cytomegalovirus infection (dated by TCRdb to about 2019). The listed sequencing device is Illumina HiSeq 1500. TCRdb itself trimmed the public reads at Q25 with fastp, ran MiXCR and retained productive beta chains. Each CDR3 protein appears once, grouped with its most common genes and DNA. Present in this sample are about 190,000 distinct CDR3 sequences, roughly 9.8% of which were seen just once. About 4.2% of the sample is in the top ten clones. Sequencing input: PBMCs. The receptors stem from a human donor in good health (CMV status not recorded). Some clones in this sample may be carry-over from other donors' samples.

This clonotype showed up just a few times. The gene calls are TRBV4-3 and TRBJ2-6, with D perhaps being TRBD1 or TRBD2 (5 bases each). Germline CDR1 LGHNA, CDR2 YSLEER. Trimming cost V 4 bases and J 4 bases, with 8 bases left between them. The CDR3 consists of 14 residues. The CDR3 DNA reads TGCGCCAGCAGCCTCGAGGGGGGGGCCAACGTCCTGACTTTC. It translates to CASSLEGGANVLTF.

This clonotype was seen repeatedly, ten times or more. The CDR3 DNA reads as TGTGCCAGCACCGACTCGGTCTCCTACAATGAGCAGTTCTTC. This sequence encodes CASTDSVSYNEQFF. The gene calls are TRBV7-2 and TRBJ2-1, with D uncertain. V was trimmed by 7 bases and J by 0 bases, leaving 10 bases between them. This CDR3 has 14 residues. The V gene's germline CDR1 is SGHTA and CDR2 FQGNSA.

This clonotype has at least ten counts. The genes are TRBV7-2 and TRBJ2-7, with D possibly being TRBD2 (6 bases). CDR3 length: 18 amino acids. Germline V gene data show CDR1 as SGHTA and CDR2 as FQGNSA. V lost 6 bases to trimming and J lost 5 bases, with 29 bases between them. CDR3 DNA sequence: TGTGCCAGCAGTTATAACCCCCAACGCGCGGCAGGGAGGCACGAGCAGTACTTC. This translates into CASSYNPQRAAGRHEQYF.

This clonotype was observed many times. V usage is TRBV7-9 and J usage is TRBJ2-5, with a possible D match to TRBD1 (5 bases). V was pared by 5 bases and J by 5 bases, with 21 bases between. CDR1 and CDR2 from the germline V gene are SEHNR and FQNEAQ (reference sequence). There are 16 residues in the CDR3. Written as DNA, the CDR3 is TGTGCCAGCAGCCCCCAAGGACAAGCCTCCGCGGAGACCCAGTACTTC. It encodes CASSPQGQASAETQYF.

The table lists this clonotype with many counts. The chain recombines TRBV6-2 or TRBV6-3 with TRBJ2-2; no reliable D call. The CDR3 totals 16 residues. Deletions cut 0 bases from V and 5 bases from J, with 13 bases between. Germline V gives CDR1 MNHEY, CDR2 SVGEGT. CDR3 amino acids: CASSYSISQFTGELFF. CDR3 coding DNA: TGTGCCAGCAGTTACTCGATCTCGCAGTTTACCGGGGAGCTGTTTTTT.

The chain links TRBV30 to TRBJ1-1; D gene unclear. CDR3 size: 13 residues. The V gene's germline CDR1 is GTSNPN and CDR2 SVGIG (reference sequence). Trimming left V 2 bases short and J 8 bases short, with 15 bases between. In DNA form, the CDR3 reads TGTGCCTGGAGTTCGACCCGTCACGGGGAAGCTTTCTTT. Protein: CAWSSTRHGEAFF.

This clonotype was recorded only once. The chain has TRBV20-1 and TRBJ2-7; TRBD1 is a possible D gene (6 bases). Looked up from germline, CDR1 is DFQATT and CDR2 is SNEGSKA (reference sequence). The CDR3 length is 15 residues. V was shortened by 3 bases and J by 2 bases, with 17 bases between the two germline ends. DNA for the CDR3: TGCAGTGCTAGTGATGAGACAGGATCCCCCTACGAGCAGTACTTC. This sequence encodes CSASDETGSPYEQYF.

The chain employs TRBV29-1 and TRBJ2-3; 8 bases match TRBD1. V dropped 5 bases and J dropped 1; count of bases not matched to a gene: 5. Germline CDR1 is SQVTM and CDR2 is ANQGSEA. The CDR3 consists of 14 residues. CDR3 loop: CSVSGGAGTDTQYF. The DNA for the CDR3 is TGCAGCGTTTCAGGGGGCGCAGGCACAGATACGCAGTATTTT.

The chain couples TRBV5-1 to TRBJ2-1; 8 nucleotides align to TRBD2. The CDR3 length is 15 residues. The V gene's germline CDR1 is SGHRS and CDR2 YFSETQ. The junction had 7 bases not matched to a gene; V was cut back by 0 bases and J by 8 bases. CDR3 nucleotides: TGCGCCAGCAGCTTGGGGGTAGCGGGACTTCATGAGCAGTTCTTC. This encodes CASSLGVAGLHEQFF.

The chain combines TRBV29-1 with TRBJ1-1, with 9 positions matching TRBD1. Germline V gene lookup returns CDR1 SQVTM and CDR2 ANQGSEA. This CDR3 comprises 13 residues. V lost 4 bases to trimming and J lost 5 bases; unmatched junction nucleotides: 5. Written as DNA, the CDR3 is TGCAGCGTTGGACAGGGGGTGCGGACTGAAGCTTTCTTT. Translating gives CSVGQGVRTEAFF.

This clonotype has only a few counts. V is TRBV7-9 and J is TRBJ2-3; no reliable D call. The CDR3 length is 15 residues. V was trimmed by 5 bases and J by 4 bases, leaving 16 bases between them. Germline values: CDR1 SEHNR, CDR2 FQNEAQ (reference sequence). The chain's CDR3 is CASSISPLGADTQYF. The DNA for the CDR3 is TGTGCCAGCAGCATCAGCCCTTTAGGTGCAGATACGCAGTATTTT.

This clonotype was recorded only once. The chain combines TRBV29-1 with TRBJ2-7, with 7 nucleotides matching TRBD2. This CDR3 is built from 12 residues. The germline CDR1 and CDR2 sequences are SQVTM and ANQGSEA. J lost 1 base, V lost 7 bases, and 4 bases had no gene match. The CDR3 bases are TGCAGCGCTGGGGGGGGGTCCTACGAGCAGTACTTC. Translation gives CSAGGGSYEQYF.

This clonotype appeared many times. J is TRBJ2-5 and V is TRBV7-9, with 12 bases lining up with TRBD1. The CDR3 runs 21 residues. Germline V gene data show CDR1 as SEHNR and CDR2 as FQNEAQ (reference sequence). V shed 5 bases, J shed 4 bases, and the junction held 23 bases outside the gene matches. The CDR3 DNA follows: TGTGCCAGCAGCGACCCGGCCCCGGGACAGGGGGCGATGTCGTGGGGAGAGACCCAGTACTTC. Amino acids: CASSDPAPGQGAMSWGETQYF.

This clonotype has only a few counts. CDR3 DNA sequence: TGTGCCAGCAGTCGGGACCGCGTCGAGACCCAGTACTTC. This codes for CASSRDRVETQYF. The J gene is TRBJ2-5, the V gene TRBV12-3 or TRBV12-4, with D perhaps being TRBD1 or TRBD2 (5 bases each). The ends were cut back, 5 bases at V and 5 bases at J, with 12 bases in the middle. The CDR3 sequence is 13 residues long.

This clonotype was seen ten or more times. V gene TRBV7-2 combines with J gene TRBJ2-5; TRBD2 matches at 9 bases. This CDR3 is built from 18 residues. J lost 7 bases, V lost 5 bases, and 20 bases had no gene match. Germline loops: CDR1 SGHTA, CDR2 FQGNSA. CDR3 sequence reads: CASSHPLSGGSTRTTQYF. In DNA form, the CDR3 reads TGTGCCAGCAGCCACCCCCTTAGCGGGGGCTCAACCAGGACGACCCAGTACTTC.

This clonotype was recorded many times. The genes are TRBV7-2 and TRBJ2-3; D gene unclear. Germline V CDR1 and CDR2: SGHTA, FQGNSA. V lost 1 base and J 4 bases, leaving 3 bases between the germline ends. This CDR3 comprises 12 residues. For the CDR3, the DNA is TGTGCCAGCAGCTTAGTCCCAGATACGCAGTATTTT. Translating gives CASSLVPDTQYF.

The V gene is TRBV2, the J gene TRBJ2-7; D not certain. Germline V gene lookup returns CDR1 SNHLY and CDR2 FYNNEI. Trimming stripped 6 bases from V and 3 bases from J, with 3 bases between. CDR3 length equals 10 residues. CDR3 amino acids: CASRNYEQYF. In nucleotides, the CDR3 is TGTGCCAGCAGAAACTACGAGCAGTACTTC.

This chain uses TRBV28 with TRBJ2-2; 12 positions match TRBD1. The CDR3 covers 17 residues. V lost 6 bases and J lost 4; bases outside the gene matches: 9. Germline V gene lookup returns CDR1 MDHEN and CDR2 SYDVKM. The CDR3 DNA is TGTGCCAGCAGCCCCACCCCGGGACAGGGGGCCACCGGGGAGCTGTTTTTT. This translates into CASSPTPGQGATGELFF. The full variable domain, completed using reference TRBV28 and TRBJ2-2, is DVKVTQSSRYLVKRTGEKVFLECVQDMDHENMFWYRQDPGLGLRLIYFSYDVKMKEKGDIPEGYSVSREKKERFSLILESASTNQTSMYLCASSPTPGQGATGELFFGEGSRLTVL.

At least ten counts were recorded for this clonotype. This sequence joins TRBV5-4 and TRBJ2-3; D is uncertain. This CDR3 is 16 amino acids long. V lost 1 base and J 2 bases, leaving 14 bases between the germline ends. The germline CDR1 and CDR2 sequences are SGHNT and YYREEE (reference sequence). DNA for the CDR3: TGTGCCAGCAGCTTGTCGCTTCAGAGTAACACAGATACGCAGTATTTT. Translated: CASSLSLQSNTDTQYF.

This clonotype has only a few counts. The chain has TRBV7-9 and TRBJ2-1, with 10 bases identical to TRBD2. Trimming cost V 0 bases and J 12 bases; bases outside gene matches: 8. This CDR3 region has 15 residues. The germline V gene has CDR1 SEHNR and CDR2 FQNEAQ (reference sequence). For the CDR3, the DNA is TGTGCCAGCAGCTTAGCTAGCGGGGGGCACAAACGGCAGTTCTTC. This codes for CASSLASGGHKRQFF. Complete variable domain (other parts from reference TRBV7-9 and TRBJ2-1): DTGVSQNPRHKITKRGQNVTFRCDPISEHNRLYWYRQTLGQGPEFLTYFQNEAQLEKSRLLSDRFSAERPKGSFSTLEIQRTEQGDSAMYLCASSLASGGHKRQFFGPGTRLTVL.

This clonotype was observed many times. This chain links TRBV12-3 or TRBV12-4 with TRBJ2-7; either TRBD1 or TRBD2 may supply D (5 bases each). This CDR3 comprises 14 residues. The V and J ends lost 2 bases and 6 bases respectively, with 14 bases between them. CDR3 coding DNA: TGTGCCAGCAGTTTAAAACAGGAGCGGTCCGAGCAGTACTTC. Protein: CASSLKQERSEQYF.